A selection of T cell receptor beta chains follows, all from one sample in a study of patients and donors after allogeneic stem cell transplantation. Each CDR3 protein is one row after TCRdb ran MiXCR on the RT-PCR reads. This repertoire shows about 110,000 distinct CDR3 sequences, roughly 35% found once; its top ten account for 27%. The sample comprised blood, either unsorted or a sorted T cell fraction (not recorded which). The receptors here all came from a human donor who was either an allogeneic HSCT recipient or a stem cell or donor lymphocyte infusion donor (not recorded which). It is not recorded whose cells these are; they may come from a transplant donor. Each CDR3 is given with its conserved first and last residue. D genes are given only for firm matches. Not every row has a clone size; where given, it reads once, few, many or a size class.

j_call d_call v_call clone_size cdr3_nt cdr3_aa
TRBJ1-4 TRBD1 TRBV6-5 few TGTGCCAGCAACAACAGGGGGGATGAAAAACTGTTTTTT CASNNRGDEKLFF
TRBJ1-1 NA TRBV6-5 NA TGTGCCAGCAGTGGGCCCACTGAAGCTTTCTTT CASSGPTEAFF
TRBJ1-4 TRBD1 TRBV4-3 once TGCGCCAGCAGCCAGACAGGGAATCGCGAAAAACTGTTTTTT CASSQTGNREKLFF
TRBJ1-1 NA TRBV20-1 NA TGCAGTGCTTTCGACGGGAGAAGAGAAGCTTTCTTT CSAFDGRREAFF
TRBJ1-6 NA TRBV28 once TGTGCCAGCAGCCCAAACAGGTTTAATTCACCCCTCCACTTT CASSPNRFNSPLHF
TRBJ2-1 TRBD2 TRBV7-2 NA TGTGCCAGCACCCGGACTAGCGGGAGGGCCGTTCCCAATGAGCAGTTCTTC CASTRTSGRAVPNEQFF
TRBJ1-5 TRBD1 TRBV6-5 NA TGTGCCAGCAGGCCGACAGGGACGGTGAAGCAGCCCCAGCATTTT CASRPTGTVKQPQHF
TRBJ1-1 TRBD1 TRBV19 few TGTGCCAGTAGTAAGGGGGCTCCGAGCCGAATTGAAGCTTTCTTT CASSKGAPSRIEAFF
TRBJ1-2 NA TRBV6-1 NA TGTGCCAGCAGTGAGGCAGCTAACTATGGCTACACCTTC CASSEAANYGYTF
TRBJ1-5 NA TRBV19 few TGTGCCAGTAGTACCGTTCCAGGGGTAGGACAGCCCCAGCATTTT CASSTVPGVGQPQHF
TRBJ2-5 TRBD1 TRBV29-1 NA TGCAGCGTTGACCTCGGACAGGGGGAGACCCAGTACTTC CSVDLGQGETQYF
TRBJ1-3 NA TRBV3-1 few TGTGCCAGCAGCCCATTAAGGGCCCGAAACACCATATATTTT CASSPLRARNTIYF
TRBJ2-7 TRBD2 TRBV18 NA TGTGCCAGCTCACCTCTAGCGGGACGGGGGTACGAGCAGTACTTC CASSPLAGRGYEQYF